These 24 T cell receptor beta chains were all obtained from the same sample, sequenced in a study of T-cell memory formation after mild COVID-19. TCRdb used MiXCR to reprocess the 5' RACE reads, holding one entry per CDR3 protein. The sample yields fewer than 700,000 distinct CDR3 sequences, about a sixth seen once. Sequencing input: PBMCs or a T cell subset sorted from them (not recorded which). The receptors come from an adult woman who had mild COVID-19 (a few samples of this study predate the infection). Cell type and time point are not known.

The table lists this clonotype with a few counts. The chain employs TRBV5-1 and TRBJ2-3; D might be TRBD2 (5 bases). In germline, CDR1 is SGHRS, CDR2 YFSETQ. The CDR3 has 16 residues. Trimming took 3 bases from V and 5 from J, leaving 19 bases between them. The DNA for the CDR3 is TGCGCCAGCAGCTCCTCCCGCGGGCTTTCGGAAGATACGCAGTATTTT. Translation gives CASSSSRGLSEDTQYF.

The chain couples TRBV20-1 to TRBJ2-7; 7 bases fit TRBD1. With V trimmed by 3 bases and J by 0 bases, 2 bases remained unmatched. The germline CDR1 and CDR2 sequences are DFQATT and SNEGSKA (reference sequence). This CDR3 is 13 amino acids long. For the CDR3, the DNA is TGCAGTGCTAGTACAGGGGACTCCTACGAGCAGTACTTC. This sequence encodes CSASTGDSYEQYF.

The chain couples TRBV6-2 or TRBV6-3 to TRBJ2-4; D gene unclear. Trimming pared 2 bases from V and 1 base from J, leaving 9 bases between. Germline V gene sequence: CDR1 MNHEY, CDR2 SVGEGT. There are 15 residues in the CDR3. In nucleotides, the CDR3 is TGTGCCAGCAGTTACAGGGCGCGGGCCAAAAACATTCAGTACTTC. Protein: CASSYRARAKNIQYF.

The rearrangement uses TRBV9 and TRBJ1-2; a possible D gene is TRBD1 (6 bases). The CDR3 totals 15 residues. CDR1 and CDR2 (germline): SGDLS, YYNGEE. Trimming shortened V by 4 bases and J by 6 bases, and 19 bases separated the two germline ends. The CDR3 sequence: CASSPGGLGSNGYTF. The CDR3 DNA reads as TGTGCCAGCAGCCCCGGGGGCCTCGGGTCTAATGGCTACACCTTC.

This chain joins TRBV16 and TRBJ2-7; D not certain. CDR1 KGHSY and CDR2 FQNENV come from the germline V gene. Between the trimmed V and J ends, which lost 5 bases and 0 bases, there was a span of 5 bases. The CDR3 length is 12 residues. CDR3 DNA sequence: TGTGCCAGCAGCGTCATCTCCTACGAGCAGTACTTC. Its protein product is CASSVISYEQYF.

This clonotype has only a few counts. The chain carries TRBV13 and TRBJ2-5, with 7 nucleotides matching TRBD2. CDR3 length: 14 amino acids. From germline, CDR1 is PRHDT and CDR2 FYEKMQ (reference sequence). With 2 bases clipped from V and 5 bases from J, the junction kept 5 bases outside the gene matches. The CDR3 spells CASSLSGLGETQYF. CDR3 bases: TGTGCCAGCAGCTTAAGCGGACTAGGGGAGACCCAGTACTTC.

V and J are TRBV7-9 and TRBJ2-6; no definite D call. V was cut by 4 bases and J by 3 bases, with 7 bases left in between. CDR1 and CDR2 (germline): SEHNR, FQNEAQ (reference sequence). This CDR3 comprises 14 residues. CDR3 bases: TGTGCCAGCAGCTCGCCTCGTGGGGCCAACGTCCTGACTTTC. Its translation is CASSSPRGANVLTF.

Only a few counts were recorded for this clonotype. The genes are TRBV23-1 and TRBJ1-5, with TRBD1 identical over 7 bases. TRBV23-1 is reported as an ORF; its role is uncertain. V gave up 2 bases and J gave up 1 base; unmatched junction bases: 5. This CDR3 has 16 amino acids. This CDR3 is CASSQERGLSNQPQHF. In nucleotides, the CDR3 is TGCGCCAGCAGTCAAGAAAGGGGGCTAAGCAATCAGCCCCAGCATTTT.

This chain connects TRBV29-1 to TRBJ1-2; 7 positions agree with TRBD1. From germline, CDR1 is SQVTM and CDR2 ANQGSEA. The junction had 15 bases not matched to a gene; V was cut back by 5 bases and J by 9 bases. CDR3 size: 14 residues. The CDR3: CSVQGTVSMESYTF. The DNA of the CDR3 is TGCAGCGTTCAAGGGACAGTATCTATGGAGAGCTACACCTTC.

This clonotype was counted many times. The chain recombines TRBV24-1 with TRBJ2-6; TRBD2 matches at 7 bases. The CDR3 is 15 residues long. The germline V gene has CDR1 KGHDR and CDR2 SFDVKD. J gave up 0 bases and V 6 bases, and 1 base lay outside the gene matches. The CDR3 nucleotides read TGTGCCACCAGTTGGGGGGGCTCTGGGGCCAACGTCCTGACTTTC. Translating it yields CATSWGGSGANVLTF.

This clonotype was recorded a few times. This chain joins TRBV2 and TRBJ2-7; 12 nucleotides line up with TRBD1. Germline-derived CDR1 and CDR2 are SNHLY and FYNNEI. J gave up 6 bases and V 6 bases, and 9 bases lay outside the gene matches. The length of the CDR3 is 15 residues. The CDR3 DNA is TGTGCCAGCAGCGCCCAGGGACAGGGGGCGTTCGAGCAGTACTTC. Its translation is CASSAQGQGAFEQYF.

This clonotype was detected only a few times. The chain recombines TRBV12-3 or TRBV12-4 with TRBJ2-6, with 10 bases identical to TRBD1. This CDR3 region has 20 residues. Unmatched junction bases numbered 12, after V lost 3 bases and J lost 1 base. CDR3 protein: CASSFSGPGQGESGANVLTF. CDR3 nucleotides: TGTGCCAGCAGTTTTTCCGGTCCAGGACAGGGGGAATCTGGGGCCAACGTCCTGACTTTC.

This clonotype was observed a few times. This chain connects TRBV6-5 to TRBJ2-7, with TRBD1 matching 8 bases. Trimming cost V 5 bases and J 2 bases; bases outside gene matches: 5. This CDR3 is built from 14 residues. Per the germline V gene, CDR1 is MNHEY and CDR2 is SVGAGI. As DNA, the CDR3 is TGTGCCAGCAGTCGGACGGGACAGGCCTACGAGCAGTACTTC. Its protein is CASSRTGQAYEQYF.

This chain connects TRBV7-9 to TRBJ2-6; 9 bases fit TRBD1. CDR1 SEHNR and CDR2 FQNEAQ come from the germline V gene (reference sequence). The CDR3 is 17 residues long. The V and J ends lost 1 base and 4 bases, in that order; junction bases with no gene match: 5. For the CDR3, the DNA is TGTGCCAGCAGCTTAGGGACAGGGGCTACCGGGGCCAACGTCCTGACTTTC. Translation gives CASSLGTGATGANVLTF.

The chain is built from TRBV7-2 and TRBJ2-1, with D maybe TRBD2 (6 bases). The V gene lost 4 bases and the J gene lost 11 bases, with 15 bases spanning the gap. This CDR3 has 13 amino acids. In germline, CDR1 is SGHTA, CDR2 FQGNSA. The CDR3 nucleotides read TGTGCCAGCAGCTCATACCAGGACTATCAGCAGTTCTTC. This codes for CASSSYQDYQQFF.

This clonotype has just a few counts. The chain carries TRBV4-2 and TRBJ2-7; 8 bases line up with TRBD2. The CDR3 extends over 16 amino acids. V shed 0 bases, J shed 0 bases, and the junction held 4 bases outside the gene matches. The germline V gene encodes CDR1 LGHNA and CDR2 YNFKEQ. The CDR3 coding sequence is TGTGCCAGCAGCCAAGAGGATACTAGCGGCTCCTACGAGCAGTACTTC. Translating gives CASSQEDTSGSYEQYF.

This clonotype has a handful of counts. This chain uses TRBV4-1 with TRBJ2-3, with 9 bases identical to TRBD2. The CDR3 loop spans 15 amino acids. Germline values: CDR1 MGHRA, CDR2 YSYEKL. Trimming removed 3 bases from V and 10 bases from J; junction bases left unmatched: 11. This CDR3 is CASSQLEYVAGAQYF. Written as DNA, the CDR3 is TGCGCCAGCAGCCAGCTAGAATATGTAGCGGGGGCGCAGTATTTT.

CDR3 region: CASIQRGASGTGELFF. The CDR3 bases are TGTGCCAGCATCCAAAGAGGGGCTAGCGGAACCGGGGAGCTGTTTTTT. V and J are TRBV5-6 and TRBJ2-2; 7 nucleotides line up with TRBD2. The J segment lost 5 bases and the V segment lost 6 bases, leaving 13 bases of the junction unmatched. CDR3 length equals 16 residues. Per germline, CDR1 SGHDT and CDR2 YYEEEE.

The V gene is TRBV29-1, the J gene TRBJ2-2; 8 bases agree with TRBD1. Germline V gene sequence: CDR1 SQVTM, CDR2 ANQGSEA. V lost 6 bases to trimming and J lost 2 bases; unmatched junction nucleotides: 5. The CDR3 contains 14 residues. CDR3 nucleotide sequence: TGCAGCGTCGACAGGGGCCCAAACACCGGGGAGCTGTTTTTT. This translates into CSVDRGPNTGELFF.

V and J are TRBV5-1 and TRBJ2-3; 9 bases fit TRBD2. This CDR3 has 14 amino acids. Germline V gene data show CDR1 as SGHRS and CDR2 as YFSETQ. V shed 0 bases, J shed 5 bases, and the junction held 1 base outside the gene matches. The CDR3 loop is CASSLELAGDTQYF. CDR3 nucleotides: TGCGCCAGCAGCTTGGAACTAGCGGGAGATACGCAGTATTTT.

In this sample, this clonotype turned up many times. The CDR3 spells CSASPTGAYNSPLHF. CDR3 in DNA: TGCAGTGCTTCCCCGACGGGGGCCTATAATTCACCCCTCCACTTT. The chain uses TRBV20-1 and TRBJ1-6, with TRBD1 as a possible D gene (5 bases). This CDR3 spans 15 amino acids. Germline CDR1 reads DFQATT; CDR2 reads SNEGSKA (reference sequence). V was cut by 5 bases and J by 2 bases, with 13 bases left in between.

The chain employs TRBV7-9 and TRBJ2-7, with a weak D call TRBD2 (6 bases). Trimming stripped 5 bases from V and 2 bases from J, with 13 bases between. This CDR3 has 14 amino acids. Germline V gene lookup returns CDR1 SEHNR and CDR2 FQNEAQ (reference sequence). Written as DNA, the CDR3 is TGTGCCAGCAGCAAACCGGGAGATCCCTACGAGCAGTACTTC. Translation: CASSKPGDPYEQYF.

This clonotype showed up just a few times. The rearrangement joins TRBV12-3 or TRBV12-4 to TRBJ2-7; a possible D gene is TRBD1 (6 bases). V was trimmed by 3 bases and J by 5 bases, leaving 17 bases between them. The CDR3 sequence is 15 residues long. The CDR3 is CASSLSAGDSDEQYF. As DNA, the CDR3 is TGTGCCAGCAGTTTGTCGGCAGGGGATAGTGACGAGCAGTACTTC.

The V call is TRBV6-5, the J call TRBJ2-1; TRBD2 might be the D (7 bases). V was trimmed by 4 bases and J by 7 bases, leaving 20 bases between them. The CDR3 is 16 amino acids. Germline assignment: CDR1 MNHEY and CDR2 SVGAGI. CDR3 sequence reads: CASSWAAGGLGNEQFF. The CDR3 nucleotides are TGTGCCAGCAGTTGGGCCGCCGGGGGGCTTGGGAATGAGCAGTTCTTC.